The 28 T cell receptor beta chains reported below all come from one sample, sequenced in a study of cytotoxic CD8 clonotypes in ibrutinib-treated CLL (dated by TCRdb to the early 2020s). Library preparation was by the immunoSEQ multiplex PCR assay. Not all clones reach the TCRdb copy of this immuneACCESS table, which keeps in-frame sequences only. Checked studies attribute under half of the gap to unresolved V genes and leave the rest unexplained. The sample contains 110,000 to 150,000 clones, 76% of them found a single time. Clones ranked in the top ten supply 4.5% to 6% of the sample. Read against the paper, the sample's time point label means: roughly 2 years on ibrutinib. The sample was PBMCs, taken after 24 months of ibrutinib treatment. The receptors derive from a human donor with chronic lymphocytic leukemia.

A few counts support this clone. The V call is TRBV25-1, the J call TRBJ1-1, with D unclear. Trimming took 8 bases from V and 1 from J, leaving 5 bases between them. From germline, CDR1 is MGHDK and CDR2 SYGVNS. CDR3 length: 11 residues. The CDR3 DNA is TGTGCCAGCCGGACGAACACTGAAGCTTTCTTT. This codes for CASRTNTEAFF.

The rearrangement links TRBV6-5 to TRBJ1-5; the D gene is possibly TRBD1 (5 bases). V lost 6 bases and J 5 bases, leaving 14 bases between the germline ends. Germline V gives CDR1 MNHEY, CDR2 SVGAGI. CDR3 length: 14 residues. For the CDR3, the DNA is TGTGCCAGCAGCCGTCGGACATATGATCAGCCCCAGCATTTT. It encodes CASSRRTYDQPQHF.

The CDR3 DNA reads as TGTGCCAGCACCCTCCCCGGGCAGGAAGATACGCAGTATTTT. Amino acids: CASTLPGQEDTQYF. The chain links TRBV6-6 to TRBJ2-3; D is unresolved. Between the trimmed V and J ends, which lost 7 bases and 5 bases, there was a span of 16 bases. The CDR3 loop spans 14 amino acids. Germline V gene data show CDR1 as MNHNY and CDR2 as SVGAGI (reference sequence).

The V and J genes are TRBV5-8 and TRBJ2-7; the D gene is possibly TRBD1 (5 bases). Germline-derived CDR1 and CDR2 are SGHTS and YDEGEE. The CDR3 loop spans 15 amino acids. V shed 0 bases and J shed 7 bases, with 17 bases lying between them. The CDR3 is CASSLAEDTLREQYF. CDR3 DNA: TGTGCCAGCAGCTTGGCCGAGGACACACTACGGGAGCAGTACTTC. The complete variable domain, with remaining parts taken from reference TRBV5-8 and TRBJ2-7, reads EAGVTQSPTHLIKTRGQQATLRCSPISGHTSVYWYQQALGLGLQFLLWYDEGEERNRGNFPPRFSGRQFPNYSSELNVNALELEDSALYLCASSLAEDTLREQYFGPGTRLTVT.

This clone was counted between two and nine times. The chain uses TRBV5-4 and TRBJ2-7; D gene unclear. V was trimmed by 1 base and J by 2 bases, leaving 7 bases between them. The germline gives CDR1 SGHNT, CDR2 YYREEE (reference sequence). This CDR3 spans 13 amino acids. CDR3 region: CASSLFGTYEQYF. The CDR3 DNA sequence: TGTGCCAGCAGCTTGTTTGGTACCTACGAGCAGTACTTC.

In its sample, this clone was seen many times. The gene calls are TRBV4-1 and TRBJ2-2; 7 positions match TRBD2. The trim removed 0 bases at V and 3 bases at J, leaving 4 bases unmatched. The CDR3 covers 16 residues. The germline V gene encodes CDR1 MGHRA and CDR2 YSYEKL. Here the CDR3 DNA reads TGCGCCAGCAGCCAAGATTTTGGGGGGGACACCGGGGAGCTGTTTTTT. Protein product: CASSQDFGGDTGELFF.

The J gene is TRBJ2-7, the V gene TRBV29-1, with TRBD1 matching over 12 bases. The trim removed 7 bases at V and 2 bases at J, leaving 9 bases unmatched. The CDR3 sequence is 15 residues long. Germline V gives CDR1 SQVTM, CDR2 ANQGSEA. The CDR3: CSATGGQGAPYEQYF. CDR3 DNA: TGCAGCGCCACAGGGGGACAGGGGGCCCCCTACGAGCAGTACTTC.

This rearrangement joins TRBV6-1 to TRBJ2-7; D gene unclear. V dropped 1 base and J dropped 2 bases, with 6 bases sitting between them. The germline CDR1 and CDR2 sequences are MNHNS and SASEGT. The CDR3 contains 13 residues. Written as DNA, the CDR3 is TGTGCCAGCAGTGAAGGGCAGCCCTACGAGCAGTACTTC. This codes for CASSEGQPYEQYF.

This chain connects TRBV5-1 to TRBJ1-2; 7 bases are a match to TRBD1. This CDR3 has 13 amino acids. V lost 4 bases, J lost 4 bases, and 4 bases stayed unmatched. Germline loops: CDR1 SGHRS, CDR2 YFSETQ. CDR3 sequence: CASSRDSSYGYTF. The CDR3 nucleotides are TGCGCCAGCAGCCGGGACAGTAGCTATGGCTACACCTTC.

The V gene is TRBV28, the J gene TRBJ2-1; 9 nucleotides match TRBD2. V lost 8 bases and J lost 15; bases outside the gene matches: 20. Germline V gene lookup returns CDR1 MDHEN and CDR2 SYDVKM. This CDR3 comprises 15 residues. The CDR3 sequence is CASGSATGREGLGFF. Written as DNA, the CDR3 is TGTGCCAGCGGTTCCGCAACTGGGCGGGAGGGCCTTGGGTTCTTC.

The gene calls are TRBV7-2 and TRBJ1-3, with D maybe TRBD1 (6 bases). CDR3 size: 14 residues. The V gene's germline CDR1 is SGHTA and CDR2 FQGNSA. The V end was cut by 5 bases, the J end by 0 bases, with 8 bases between. The CDR3 coding sequence is TGTGCCAGCAGCGCAGGGGCCTCTGGAAACACCATATATTTT. It specifies CASSAGASGNTIYF.

There are a few counts of this clone. The genes are TRBV29-1 and TRBJ2-7; the D gene is possibly TRBD2 (6 bases). This CDR3 contains 14 residues. CDR1 and CDR2 (germline): SQVTM, ANQGSEA. Between the trimmed V and J ends, which lost 0 bases and 11 bases, there was a span of 20 bases. This CDR3 reads CSVEDPKWGVQKYF. The CDR3 nucleotides are TGCAGCGTTGAAGATCCGAAGTGGGGGGTGCAAAAGTACTTC.

V usage is TRBV4-2 and J usage is TRBJ1-5, with 8 bases identical to TRBD1. Germline V gene sequence: CDR1 LGHNA, CDR2 YNFKEQ. With 4 bases clipped from V and 6 bases from J, the junction kept 8 bases outside the gene matches. The CDR3 is made up of 15 amino acids. CDR3 sequence: CASSRNQGAGQPQHF. The CDR3 coding sequence is TGTGCCAGCAGCCGGAACCAGGGGGCTGGTCAGCCCCAGCATTTT.

The chain has TRBV27 and TRBJ1-6, with a weak D call TRBD1 (6 bases). This CDR3 region has 15 residues. CDR1 and CDR2 (germline): MNHEY, SMNVEV (reference sequence). Between the trimmed V and J ends, which lost 3 bases and 3 bases, there was a span of 9 bases. The CDR3 nucleotides read TGTGCCAGCAGTTTGGACAGCGACTATAATTCACCCCTCCACTTT. It specifies CASSLDSDYNSPLHF.

CDR3 amino acids: CASSATGRLTEAFF. The CDR3 DNA reads as TGTGCCAGCAGCGCGACAGGGCGGCTCACTGAAGCTTTCTTT. The chain couples TRBV9 to TRBJ1-1; 7 nucleotides align to TRBD1. With V trimmed by 3 bases and J by 4 bases, 6 bases remained unmatched. Germline CDR1 is SGDLS and CDR2 is YYNGEE. The CDR3 covers 14 residues. The full variable domain, rest sourced from reference TRBV9 and TRBJ1-1, is DSGVTQTPKHLITATGQRVTLRCSPRSGDLSVYWYQQSLDQGLQFLIQYYNGEERAKGNILERFSAQQFPDLHSELNLSSLELGDSALYFCASSATGRLTEAFFGQGTRLTVV.

The chain combines TRBV6-1 with TRBJ2-3; the D call may be TRBD1 or TRBD2 (5 bases each). V lost 10 bases and J lost 0, with 14 bases in between. The germline CDR1 and CDR2 sequences are MNHNS and SASEGT. CDR3 length: 14 residues. This CDR3 reads CATQLGASTDTQYF. The CDR3 DNA reads as TGTGCCACCCAACTAGGGGCTAGCACAGATACGCAGTATTTT.

The V gene is TRBV6-5, the J gene TRBJ1-2, with no clear D. Trimming stripped 0 bases from V and 1 base from J, with 9 bases between. Germline assignment: CDR1 MNHEY and CDR2 SVGAGI. The CDR3 spans 15 residues. This chain's CDR3 is CASSYSARINYGYTF. Here the CDR3 DNA reads TGTGCCAGCAGTTACTCGGCCAGGATTAACTATGGCTACACCTTC.

The gene calls are TRBV7-8 and TRBJ1-5; TRBD1 matches at 7 bases. V trimming: 3 bases; J trimming: 4 bases; junction bases outside the gene matches: 6. The CDR3 is 15 residues long. Germline CDR1 reads SGHVS; CDR2 reads FQNEAQ. DNA for the CDR3: TGTGCCAGCAGCTTCGCCGGGACAGTGAATCAGCCCCAGCATTTT. Residues: CASSFAGTVNQPQHF.

This chain joins TRBV4-1 and TRBJ2-5; unclear D gene. The CDR3 length is 15 residues. Germline-derived CDR1 and CDR2 are MGHRA and YSYEKL. Trimming shortened V by 0 bases and J by 0 bases, and 8 bases separated the two germline ends. The CDR3 loop reads CASSQDGLDQETQYF. CDR3 nucleotide sequence: TGCGCCAGCAGCCAAGACGGGCTAGACCAAGAGACCCAGTACTTC.

The gene calls are TRBV5-1 and TRBJ1-2; D is uncertain. V shed 1 base and J shed 11 bases, with 9 bases lying between them. The CDR3 has 11 residues. CDR1 is SGHRS and CDR2 is YFSETQ in the germline V gene. The chain's CDR3 is CASSLSGEYTF. CDR3 DNA sequence: TGCGCCAGCAGCTTGTCTGGGGAGTACACCTTC.

The chain uses TRBV27 and TRBJ2-7; 9 bases line up with TRBD2. Per germline, CDR1 MNHEY and CDR2 SMNVEV (reference sequence). V shed 2 bases, J shed 4 bases, and the junction held 3 bases outside the gene matches. The CDR3 runs to 14 residues. DNA for the CDR3: TGTGCCAGCAGTTTAGTTGCGGGAGGGTACGAGCAGTACTTC. Protein: CASSLVAGGYEQYF.

The gene calls are TRBV19 and TRBJ1-1, with D tentatively TRBD1 (6 bases). This CDR3 region has 14 residues. Germline assignment: CDR1 LNHDA and CDR2 SQIVND (reference sequence). V lost 7 bases and J lost 1, with 13 bases in between. CDR3 sequence reads: CASTPRGPNTEAFF. The CDR3 bases are TGTGCCAGTACTCCCAGGGGACCGAACACTGAAGCTTTCTTT.

This clone was detected only once. This chain joins TRBV4-1 and TRBJ1-5; 8 bases are shared with TRBD1. The V segment lost 1 base and the J segment 7 bases; nucleotides outside the gene matches: 6. Looked up from germline, CDR1 is MGHRA and CDR2 is YSYEKL. There are 15 residues in the CDR3. Here the CDR3 reads CASSQGTGLGQPQHF. Written as DNA, the CDR3 is TGCGCCAGCAGCCAAGGGACAGGGCTGGGCCAGCCCCAGCATTTT.

The genes are TRBV27 and TRBJ2-7, with TRBD2 matching 10 bases. The CDR3 runs 14 residues. V was clipped by 8 bases and J by 6 bases; unmatched bases: 10. CDR1 is MNHEY and CDR2 is SMNVEV in the germline V gene (reference sequence). The CDR3, as DNA: TGTGCCAGCGGACCGGGACTAGCGCGGTTCGAGCAGTACTTC. This gives the protein CASGPGLARFEQYF.

The chain recombines TRBV5-4 with TRBJ1-1; 7 nucleotides align to TRBD1. CDR1 and CDR2 from the germline V gene are SGHNT and YYREEE (reference sequence). This CDR3 has 13 amino acids. Trimming cost V 7 bases and J 1 base; bases outside gene matches: 4. CDR3: CASPRTGNTEAFF. CDR3 in DNA: TGTGCCAGCCCCCGGACAGGGAACACTGAAGCTTTCTTT. Using reference TRBV5-4 and TRBJ1-1 for the parts outside the CDR3, the full variable domain is ETGVTQSPTHLIKTRGQQVTLRCSSQSGHNTVSWYQQALGQGPQFIFQYYREEENGRGNFPPRFSGLQFPNYSSELNVNALELDDSALYLCASPRTGNTEAFFGQGTRLTVV.

This clone showed up just a few times. The junction shows a germline mismatch at one end, possibly a read error. The chain is built from TRBV7-7 and TRBJ1-4; D is undetermined. The CDR3 length is 11 residues. From germline, CDR1 is SSHAT and CDR2 FNYEAQ (reference sequence). CDR3 nucleotides: TGTGCTAGCAGCTCTGGGGAAAAACTGTTTTTT. Translating gives CASSSGEKLFF.

This chain connects TRBV7-2 to TRBJ2-5; D perhaps matches TRBD2 (5 bases). The CDR3 covers 14 residues. CDR1 and CDR2 (germline): SGHTA, FQGNSA. Trimming stripped 1 base from V and 4 bases from J, with 10 bases between. CDR3 residues: CASSLGEWGETQYF. The CDR3 DNA is TGTGCCAGCAGCTTAGGGGAGTGGGGAGAGACCCAGTACTTC.

The chain has TRBV28 and TRBJ2-2; D gene unclear. V dropped 10 bases and J dropped 0 bases, with 18 bases sitting between them. Looked up from germline, CDR1 is MDHEN and CDR2 is SYDVKM. The length of the CDR3 is 16 residues. CDR3 DNA: TGTGCCACTTGGTCCGTAAGCAGCCCGAACACCGGGGAGCTGTTTTTT. Its translation is CATWSVSSPNTGELFF.